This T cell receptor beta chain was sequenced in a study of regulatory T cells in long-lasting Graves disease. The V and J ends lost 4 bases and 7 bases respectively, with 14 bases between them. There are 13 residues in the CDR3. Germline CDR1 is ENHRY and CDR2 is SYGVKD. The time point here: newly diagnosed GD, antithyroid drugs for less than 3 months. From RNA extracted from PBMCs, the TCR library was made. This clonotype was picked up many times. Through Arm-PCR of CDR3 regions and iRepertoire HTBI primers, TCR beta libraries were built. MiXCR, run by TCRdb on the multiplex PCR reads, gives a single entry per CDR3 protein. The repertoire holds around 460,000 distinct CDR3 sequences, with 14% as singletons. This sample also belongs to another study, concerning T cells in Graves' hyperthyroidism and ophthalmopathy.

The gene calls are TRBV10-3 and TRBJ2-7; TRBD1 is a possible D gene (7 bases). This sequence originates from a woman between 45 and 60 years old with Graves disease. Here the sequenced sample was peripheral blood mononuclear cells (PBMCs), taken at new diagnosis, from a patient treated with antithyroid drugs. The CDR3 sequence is CAISGTRGEEQYF. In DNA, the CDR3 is TGTGCCATCAGTGGGACCAGGGGGGAAGAGCAGTACTTC.